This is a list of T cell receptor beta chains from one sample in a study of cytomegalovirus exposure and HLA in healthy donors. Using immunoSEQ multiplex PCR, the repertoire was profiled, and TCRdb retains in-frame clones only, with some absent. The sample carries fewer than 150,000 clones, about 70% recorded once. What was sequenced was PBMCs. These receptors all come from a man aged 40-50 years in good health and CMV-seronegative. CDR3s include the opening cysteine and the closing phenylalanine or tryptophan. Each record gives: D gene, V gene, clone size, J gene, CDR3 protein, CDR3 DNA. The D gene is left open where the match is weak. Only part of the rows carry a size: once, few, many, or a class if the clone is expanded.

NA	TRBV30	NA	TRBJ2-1	CAWSSQGGNEQFF	TGTGCCTGGAGTTCGCAGGGGGGCAATGAGCAGTTCTTC
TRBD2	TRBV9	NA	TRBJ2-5	CASSGRDPGLAGGPQETQYF	TGTGCCAGCAGCGGACGGGACCCCGGACTAGCGGGAGGCCCCCAAGAGACCCAGTACTTC
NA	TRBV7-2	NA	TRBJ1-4	CASSPDEGKLFF	TGTGCCAGCAGCCCCGATGAGGGAAAACTGTTTTTT
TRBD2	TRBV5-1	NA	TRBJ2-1	CASSLGDSGRNEQFF	TGCGCCAGCAGCTTGGGGGATAGCGGGAGGAATGAGCAGTTCTTC
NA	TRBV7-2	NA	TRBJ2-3	CASSSRLGSSTDTQYF	TGTGCCAGCAGCTCACGACTAGGGTCAAGCACAGATACGCAGTATTTT
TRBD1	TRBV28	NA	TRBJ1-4	CASSPGQRTNEKLFF	TGTGCCAGCAGTCCGGGACAGCGAACAAATGAAAAACTGTTTTTT
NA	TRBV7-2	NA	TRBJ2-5	CASRPAVQETQYF	TGTGCCAGCCGGCCAGCGGTTCAAGAGACCCAGTACTTC
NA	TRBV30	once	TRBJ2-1	CAWSRQYNEQFF	TGTGCCTGGAGTAGACAGTACAATGAGCAGTTCTTC
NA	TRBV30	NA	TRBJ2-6	CAWSPGAISGANVLTF	TGTGCCTGGAGTCCAGGGGCAATCTCTGGGGCCAACGTCCTGACTTTC
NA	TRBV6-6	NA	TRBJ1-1	CASSYSMWETTGAFF	TGTGCCAGCAGTTACTCGATGTGGGAGACAACCGGGGCTTTCTTT
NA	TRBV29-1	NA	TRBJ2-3	CSVDWDWDTQYF	TGCAGCGTTGACTGGGACTGGGATACGCAGTATTTT
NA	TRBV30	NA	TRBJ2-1	CAWSRGGSYNEQFF	TGTGCCTGGAGTAGGGGGGGCTCCTACAATGAGCAGTTCTTC
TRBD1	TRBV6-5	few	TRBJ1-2	CASSYMRTGGGYGYTF	TGTGCCAGCAGTTACATGAGGACAGGGGGCGGCTATGGCTACACCTTC
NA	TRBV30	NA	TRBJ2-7	CAWTELLVVNEQYF	TGTGCCTGGACCGAACTACTAGTCGTAAACGAGCAGTACTTC
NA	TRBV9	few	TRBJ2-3	CASSVGGHTDTQYF	TGTGCCAGCAGCGTAGGCGGACACACAGATACGCAGTATTTT
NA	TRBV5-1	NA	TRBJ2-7	CASSRSPGVSYEQYF	TGCGCCAGCAGCCGATCCCCAGGGGTCTCCTACGAGCAGTACTTC
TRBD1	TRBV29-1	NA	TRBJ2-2	CSVLGDEKWTGPPTGELFF	TGCAGCGTTTTGGGGGACGAAAAATGGACAGGCCCTCCTACCGGGGAGCTGTTTTTT
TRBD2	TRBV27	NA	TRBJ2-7	CASSLDAGGAYEQYF	TGTGCCAGCAGTTTGGACGCCGGGGGGGCCTACGAGCAGTACTTC
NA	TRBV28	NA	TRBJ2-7	CASSLTQEGGEQYF	TGTGCCAGCAGTTTAACACAGGAAGGTGGCGAGCAGTACTTC
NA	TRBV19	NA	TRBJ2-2	CASTAGTPIGELFF	TGTGCCAGTACCGCCGGGACACCAATCGGGGAGCTGTTTTTT
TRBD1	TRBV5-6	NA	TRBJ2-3	CASSMAGGVDTQYF	TGTGCCAGCAGCATGGCAGGGGGCGTAGATACGCAGTATTTT
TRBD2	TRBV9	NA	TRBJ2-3	CASSARSSGRGDTQYF	TGTGCCAGCAGCGCTCGTTCTAGCGGGAGGGGAGATACGCAGTATTTT
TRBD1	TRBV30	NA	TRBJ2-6	CAWETGTGLGGANVLTF	TGTGCCTGGGAAACCGGGACAGGGCTCGGCGGGGCCAACGTCCTGACTTTC
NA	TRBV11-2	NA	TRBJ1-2	CASSFGRTNYGYTF	TGTGCCAGCAGCTTTGGCAGGACTAACTATGGCTACACCTTC
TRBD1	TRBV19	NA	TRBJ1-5	CASSIGVGQGAQPQHF	TGTGCCAGTAGTATAGGCGTGGGACAGGGGGCACAGCCCCAGCATTTT
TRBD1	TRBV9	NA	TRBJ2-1	CASSHSTGVNEQFF	TGTGCCAGCAGCCACTCGACAGGGGTCAATGAGCAGTTCTTC
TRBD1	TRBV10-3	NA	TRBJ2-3	CAISLQGASTDTQYF	TGTGCCATCAGCCTACAGGGGGCGAGCACAGATACGCAGTATTTT
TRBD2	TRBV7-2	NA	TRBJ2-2	CASSGRGAAAGELFF	TGTGCCAGCTCGGGGCGGGGGGCAGCGGCCGGGGAGCTGTTTTTT
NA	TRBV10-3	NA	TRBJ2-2	CAISEDRVGGELFF	TGTGCCATCAGTGAGGATCGGGTGGGCGGGGAGCTGTTTTTT
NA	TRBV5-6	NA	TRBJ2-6	CASSLVAGAGANVLTF	TGTGCCAGCAGCTTGGTGGCAGGGGCTGGGGCCAACGTCCTGACTTTC
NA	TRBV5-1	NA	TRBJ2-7	CASSWDKSGHTDYEQYF	TGCGCCAGCAGCTGGGACAAGTCGGGTCATACCGACTACGAGCAGTACTTC
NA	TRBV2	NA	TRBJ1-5	CASRDKGYSNQPQHF	TGTGCCAGCAGGGACAAGGGGTATAGCAATCAGCCCCAGCATTTT
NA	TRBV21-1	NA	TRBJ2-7	CASRDRVTEQYF	TGTGCCAGCCGGGACAGGGTTACCGAGCAGTACTTC
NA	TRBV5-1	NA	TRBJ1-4	CASNNSPNEKLFF	TGCGCCAGCAACAACAGTCCTAATGAAAAACTGTTTTTT
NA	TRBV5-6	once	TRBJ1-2	CASSLGTRINFNYGYTF	TGTGCCAGCAGCTTGGGGACACGGATTAACTTTAACTATGGCTACACCTTC
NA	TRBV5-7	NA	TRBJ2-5	CASSLSGTGPKETQYF	TGTGCCAGCAGCTTGAGCGGGACAGGACCTAAAGAGACCCAGTACTTC
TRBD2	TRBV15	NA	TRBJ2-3	CATSRVAGGGEDTQYF	TGTGCCACCAGCAGAGTAGCGGGAGGGGGTGAAGATACGCAGTATTTT
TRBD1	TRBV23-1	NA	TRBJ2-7	CASSQPGQGLYEQYF	TGCGCCAGCAGTCAACCCGGACAGGGGTTGTACGAGCAGTACTTC
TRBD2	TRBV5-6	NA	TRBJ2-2	CASSATSGSPGELFF	TGTGCCAGCAGCGCGACTAGCGGGAGCCCCGGGGAGCTGTTTTTT
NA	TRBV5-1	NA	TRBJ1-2	CASSSSDRRDYGYTF	TGCGCCAGCAGCTCCTCTGACAGAAGGGACTATGGCTACACCTTC
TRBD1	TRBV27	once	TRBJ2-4	CASSRRTGNIQYF	TGTGCCAGCAGCCGAAGGACAGGGAACATTCAGTACTTC
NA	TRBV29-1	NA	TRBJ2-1	CSVERSSLAGDEQFF	TGCAGCGTTGAAAGGTCTAGCCTCGCTGGCGATGAGCAGTTCTTC
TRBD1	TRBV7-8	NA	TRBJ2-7	CASSPGDSLNEQYF	TGTGCCAGCAGCCCCGGGGACAGCTTGAACGAGCAGTACTTC
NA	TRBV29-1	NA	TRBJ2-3	CSVPSAAADTQYF	TGCAGCGTACCTAGCGCCGCGGCAGATACGCAGTATTTT
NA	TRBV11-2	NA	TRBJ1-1	CASSSQGYREAFF	TGTGCCAGCAGCTCACAGGGATACCGTGAAGCTTTCTTT
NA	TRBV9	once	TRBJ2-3	CASSARAIRGTDTQYF	TGTGCCAGCAGCGCACGGGCTATCCGAGGGACAGATACGCAGTATTTT
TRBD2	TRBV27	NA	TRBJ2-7	CASRPSGGSYEQYF	TGTGCCAGCAGACCTAGCGGGGGGAGCTACGAGCAGTACTTC
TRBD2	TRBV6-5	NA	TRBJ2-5	CASSKTSFRETQYF	TGTGCCAGCAGCAAGACTAGCTTCCGAGAGACCCAGTACTTC
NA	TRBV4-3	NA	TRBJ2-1	CASSQGTTSSYNEQFF	TGCGCCAGCAGCCAGGGGACAACGAGCTCCTACAATGAGCAGTTCTTC
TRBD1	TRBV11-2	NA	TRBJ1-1	CASSLSQGAEAFF	TGTGCCAGCAGCTTAAGTCAGGGGGCTGAAGCTTTCTTT
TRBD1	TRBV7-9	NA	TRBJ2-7	CASSFGGTGAEQYF	TGTGCCAGCAGCTTTGGAGGGACAGGGGCCGAGCAGTACTTC
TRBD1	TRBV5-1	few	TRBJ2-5	CASSFGQVQETQYF	TGCGCCAGCAGCTTCGGACAGGTCCAAGAGACCCAGTACTTC